Listed here is a single T cell receptor beta chain. This sample is drawn from a study of blood T cell repertoires in COVID-19. Study-wide background: The samples span acute and convalescent COVID-19 from the United States, Italy and Spain. PBMCs, B-cell-depleted T cells, or T cells provided the cDNA or gDNA that made up the material.

In the original workflow: Amplification with reference gene primers provided the estimates of nucleated cell counts. The table came from immunoSEQ multiplex PCR; TCRdb's copy has only in-frame clones and leaves some out. That table supplies the V and J calls and clone size; D and trimming were determined from the DNA. This table holds some 150,000 clones, 80% to 85% found once. V lost 0 bases, J lost 3 bases, and 9 bases lay in between. The CDR3 has 14 residues. From germline, CDR1 is SGHRS and CDR2 YFSETQ. The chain is built from TRBV5-1 and TRBJ2-5; D is possibly TRBD1 (5 bases). The sequenced material came from peripheral blood. The source is an elderly woman with acute or convalescent COVID-19. The CDR3 spells CASSLAVQEETQYF. The CDR3 coding sequence is TGCGCCAGCAGCTTGGCTGTACAGGAAGAGACCCAGTACTTC. Combining the CDR3 with reference TRBV5-1 and TRBJ2-5 gives the whole variable domain KAGVTQTPRYLIKTRGQQVTLSCSPISGHRSVSWYQQTPGQGLQFLFEYFSETQRNKGNFPGRFSGRQFSNSRSEMNVSTLELGDSALYLCASSLAVQEETQYFGPGTRLLVL.